This passage covers 28 T cell receptor beta chains from one sample sequenced in a study of beta chain features in type 1 diabetes. The investigators reverse transcribed all of the isolated RNA, so they sequenced expressed TCRB transcripts. TCRdb's copy holds only in-frame clones and misses some; the assay was immunoSEQ multiplex PCR. The sample yields about 60,000 clones, around three fifths seen once. Sequencing input: Tregs from blood. The receptors shown here come from a woman in her late teens or twenties in good health.

This clone showed up just once. The chain employs TRBV9 and TRBJ2-1; 8 nucleotides align to TRBD2. Trimming removed 4 bases from V and 2 bases from J; junction bases left unmatched: 8. Per germline, CDR1 SGDLS and CDR2 YYNGEE. This CDR3 is built from 16 residues. This CDR3 reads CASSPGAGGPYNEQFF. CDR3 in DNA: TGTGCCAGCAGCCCAGGTGCGGGAGGACCCTACAATGAGCAGTTCTTC.

The sample holds a few counts of this clone. The V and J genes are TRBV5-1 and TRBJ2-1, with 10 bases matching TRBD1. This CDR3 has 14 amino acids. V was clipped by 5 bases and J by 7 bases; unmatched bases: 6. Per germline, CDR1 SGHRS and CDR2 YFSETQ. The CDR3 sequence: CASSSWTGGNEQFF. CDR3 bases: TGCGCCAGCAGTTCCTGGACAGGGGGAAATGAGCAGTTCTTC.

The rearrangement uses TRBV7-2 and TRBJ2-1, with 7 bases identical to TRBD2. CDR3 length: 19 residues. J gave up 7 bases and V 3 bases, and 21 bases lay outside the gene matches. Germline V CDR1 and CDR2: SGHTA, FQGNSA. In DNA form, the CDR3 reads TGTGCCAGCAGCTTTCCACTAGGGCTAGCGGCCGATGTTGCGAATGAGCAGTTCTTC. Its protein product is CASSFPLGLAADVANEQFF. Full variable domain (remainder filled in from reference TRBV7-2 and TRBJ2-1): GAGVSQSPSNKVTEKGKDVELRCDPISGHTALYWYRQSLGQGLEFLIYFQGNSAPDKSGLPSDRFSAERTGGSVSTLTIQRTQQEDSAVYLCASSFPLGLAADVANEQFFGPGTRLTVL.

This chain uses TRBV9 with TRBJ2-6; weak D call: TRBD2 (7 bases). Germline CDR1 reads SGDLS; CDR2 reads YYNGEE. The CDR3 runs 21 residues. Trimming removed 3 bases at V and 0 bases at J, with 25 bases between. The CDR3 DNA reads as TGTGCCAGCAGCGAGGGGGGGGGCGCAGGTACATTCTTCTCTGGGGCCAACGTCCTGACTTTC. The encoded protein is CASSEGGGAGTFFSGANVLTF.

Only a few counts were recorded for this clone. V gene TRBV10-3 combines with J gene TRBJ2-1; possible D gene TRBD2, 6 bases. From germline, CDR1 is ENHRY and CDR2 SYGVKD. V gave up 9 bases and J gave up 6 bases, with 9 bases separating them. The CDR3 covers 11 residues. CDR3 bases: TGTGCCATTATGCGGGGCAATGAGCAGTTCTTC. It is translated as CAIMRGNEQFF.

This chain joins TRBV10-3 and TRBJ2-7; 9 bases agree with TRBD1. The CDR3 runs to 15 residues. The V segment lost 0 bases and the J segment 3 bases; nucleotides outside the gene matches: 3. Germline loops: CDR1 ENHRY, CDR2 SYGVKD. CDR3 protein: CAISESGTGHYEQYF. In DNA, the CDR3 is TGTGCCATCAGTGAGTCAGGGACAGGGCACTACGAGCAGTACTTC.

This clone occurred a few times. Sequence at one end of the junction differs from germline and may be a read error. The gene calls are TRBV7-7 and TRBJ1-2; TRBD1 is a possible D gene (6 bases). Germline-derived CDR1 and CDR2 are SSHAT and FNYEAQ (reference sequence). This CDR3 spans 14 amino acids. CDR3 loop: CASSLSDSGDGYTF. CDR3 coding DNA: TGTGCTAGCAGCTTATCGGACTCAGGGGATGGCTACACCTTC.

The chain links TRBV29-1 to TRBJ1-2; 8 bases agree with TRBD1. CDR1 and CDR2 from the germline V gene are SQVTM and ANQGSEA. CDR3 length: 14 amino acids. The V and J ends lost 2 bases and 4 bases, in that order; junction bases with no gene match: 6. CDR3 residues: CSVEPRGRAYGYTF. CDR3 DNA: TGCAGCGTTGAACCCAGGGGGCGCGCCTATGGCTACACCTTC.

This clone was seen many times. V gene TRBV7-9 combines with J gene TRBJ2-4; 9 nucleotides match TRBD1. Germline loops: CDR1 SEHNR, CDR2 FQNEAQ (reference sequence). The J segment lost 8 bases and the V segment lost 5 bases, leaving 7 bases of the junction unmatched. The CDR3 covers 14 residues. The CDR3 reads CASSIGTGTDIQYF. Written as DNA, the CDR3 is TGTGCCAGCAGCATAGGGACAGGGACGGACATTCAGTACTTC.

This clone was seen a single time. The chain uses TRBV5-1 and TRBJ2-5, with D possibly matching TRBD1 (5 bases). This CDR3 contains 14 residues. CDR1 is SGHRS, CDR2 YFSETQ, per germline. The V end lost 4 bases, the J end lost 3 bases, and 13 bases lay between the germline ends. For the CDR3, the DNA is TGCGCCAGCAGCACGTGGGGCAGGGAAGAGACCCAGTACTTC. Amino acids: CASSTWGREETQYF.

This chain links TRBV7-2 with TRBJ2-7; possibly TRBD1 for D (6 bases). CDR1 and CDR2 (germline): SGHTA, FQGNSA. With 5 bases removed from V and 2 bases from J, the gap between germline ends came to 13 bases. This CDR3 has 14 residues. CDR3 protein: CASSPDGTPYEQYF. The CDR3 bases are TGTGCCAGCAGCCCAGATGGGACACCCTACGAGCAGTACTTC. The full variable domain, with the rest looked up from reference TRBV7-2 and TRBJ2-7, is GAGVSQSPSNKVTEKGKDVELRCDPISGHTALYWYRQSLGQGLEFLIYFQGNSAPDKSGLPSDRFSAERTGGSVSTLTIQRTQQEDSAVYLCASSPDGTPYEQYFGPGTRLTVT.

The V gene is TRBV7-9, the J gene TRBJ1-2; tentatively, D is TRBD1 (5 bases). V was trimmed by 4 bases and J by 8 bases, leaving 14 bases between them. There are 13 residues in the CDR3. The germline gives CDR1 SEHNR, CDR2 FQNEAQ (reference sequence). Here the CDR3 reads CASSSRGGGGYTF. DNA of the CDR3: TGTGCCAGCAGCTCTCGGGGGGGTGGAGGCTACACCTTC. Full variable domain (rest looked up from reference TRBV7-9 and TRBJ1-2): DTGVSQNPRHKITKRGQNVTFRCDPISEHNRLYWYRQTLGQGPEFLTYFQNEAQLEKSRLLSDRFSAERPKGSFSTLEIQRTEQGDSAMYLCASSSRGGGGYTFGSGTRLTVV.

This chain links TRBV7-2 with TRBJ2-5, with D possibly TRBD2 on 7 matching bases. The V gene lost 5 bases and the J gene lost 5 bases, with 15 bases spanning the gap. The V gene's germline CDR1 is SGHTA and CDR2 FQGNSA. CDR3 size: 14 residues. CDR3 sequence: CASSHGGAWETQYF. CDR3 bases: TGTGCCAGCAGCCATGGGGGGGCCTGGGAGACCCAGTACTTC.

Concerning this clone itself: One junction end disagrees with the germline gene, perhaps due to a read error. The V and J genes are TRBV25-1 and TRBJ2-7, with 7 bases identical to TRBD2. Per germline, CDR1 MGHDK and CDR2 SYGVNS. The CDR3 is made up of 15 amino acids. CDR3 sequence: CAGSGKGGTNYEQYF. The CDR3 DNA reads as TGTGCCGGCAGTGGAAAGGGAGGGACGAACTACGAGCAGTACTTC.

In its sample, this clone is medium-sized (0.01 to 0.1%). The V gene is TRBV5-6, the J gene TRBJ2-7; a weak D match, TRBD2 (6 bases). There are 12 residues in the CDR3. The germline gives CDR1 SGHDT, CDR2 YYEEEE. Trimming removed 2 bases from V and 6 bases from J, with 9 bases in between. The CDR3 DNA reads as TGTGCCAGCAGCTTTACGGGGGTCGAGCAGTACTTC. Amino acid sequence: CASSFTGVEQYF.

This clone turned up a few times. The DNA of the CDR3 is TGCGCCAGCAGCTTGGGAGCTAGCTCCCCTCTTGGCTACACCTTC. The encoded protein is CASSLGASSPLGYTF. J is TRBJ1-2 and V is TRBV5-1; D not certain. This CDR3 region has 15 residues. Looked up from germline, CDR1 is SGHRS and CDR2 is YFSETQ. The V gene lost 0 bases and the J gene lost 7 bases, with 16 bases spanning the gap.

This chain joins TRBV9 and TRBJ2-2, with TRBD2 matching over 13 bases. CDR3 length: 16 amino acids. Germline V CDR1 and CDR2: SGDLS, YYNGEE. V was pared by 0 bases and J by 5 bases, with 1 base of the junction left unmatched. The CDR3 sequence: CASSVGLAGGTGELFF. The CDR3 region has the DNA TGTGCCAGCAGCGTAGGACTAGCGGGAGGTACCGGGGAGCTGTTTTTT.

The chain combines TRBV10-2 with TRBJ2-5, with 11 nucleotides matching TRBD2. J gave up 5 bases and V 7 bases, and 15 bases lay outside the gene matches. Germline loops: CDR1 WSHSY, CDR2 SAAADI. The CDR3 runs to 17 residues. The CDR3 DNA is TGCGCCAGCACCACGACGATAGCGGGGGGGCCGGGTGAGACCCAGTACTTC. As protein: CASTTTIAGGPGETQYF.

The CDR3 here is CASTWGRSYTEAFF. In DNA, the CDR3 is TGTGCCAGCACCTGGGGGAGGTCCTACACTGAAGCTTTCTTT. J is TRBJ1-1 and V is TRBV11-3; TRBD1 might be the D (5 bases). With 7 bases removed from V and 3 bases from J, the gap between germline ends came to 15 bases. This CDR3 spans 14 amino acids. The germline gives CDR1 SGHNT, CDR2 YENEEA. Full variable domain (outside the CDR3, taken from reference TRBV11-3 and TRBJ1-1): EAGVVQSPRYKIIEKKQPVAFWCNPISGHNTLYWYLQNLGQGPELLIRYENEEAVDDSQLPKDRFSAERLKGVDSTLKIQPAELGDSAVYLCASTWGRSYTEAFFGQGTRLTVV.

CDR3 loop: CASSLVSYYGYTF. The CDR3 DNA sequence: TGTGCCAGCAGCTTAGTCAGTTACTATGGCTACACCTTC. The chain employs TRBV11-3 and TRBJ1-2; no clear D. Trimming took 1 base from V and 3 from J, leaving 6 bases between them. Germline CDR1 and CDR2: SGHNT and YENEEA. There are 13 residues in the CDR3. Together with reference TRBV11-3 and TRBJ1-2, the CDR3 gives the full variable domain: EAGVVQSPRYKIIEKKQPVAFWCNPISGHNTLYWYLQNLGQGPELLIRYENEEAVDDSQLPKDRFSAERLKGVDSTLKIQPAELGDSAVYLCASSLVSYYGYTFGSGTRLTVV.

This clone was seen a few times. The chain carries TRBV5-5 and TRBJ2-7, with D tentatively TRBD1 (6 bases). The V end was cut by 0 bases, the J end by 6 bases, with 16 bases between. CDR3 size: 15 residues. The germline V gene encodes CDR1 SGHKS and CDR2 YYEKEE (reference sequence). CDR3 in DNA: TGTGCCAGCAGCTTGGTGGCAGGGGAAATGGGCGAGCAGTACTTC. Translation: CASSLVAGEMGEQYF.

The V gene is TRBV10-3, the J gene TRBJ1-4; D is uncertain. V shed 4 bases and J shed 7 bases, with 7 bases lying between them. This CDR3 region has 12 residues. Germline V lookup: CDR1 ENHRY, CDR2 SYGVKD. CDR3 nucleotides: TGTGCCATCAGTGGCCGCGGTGAAAAACTGTTTTTT. Its translation is CAISGRGEKLFF.

The chain uses TRBV6-6 and TRBJ2-7; maybe TRBD1 (6 bases). V was cut by 4 bases and J by 10 bases, with 17 bases left in between. CDR1 and CDR2 (germline): MNHNY, SVGAGI (reference sequence). The CDR3 loop spans 13 amino acids. The chain's CDR3 is CASSFGQGLLQYF. The CDR3 region has the DNA TGTGCCAGCAGTTTCGGCCAGGGGTTGTTACAGTACTTC.

This CDR3 is CASSVRGFSTDTQYF. Written as DNA, the CDR3 is TGCGCCAGCAGCGTCAGGGGTTTCAGTACAGATACGCAGTATTTT. This rearrangement joins TRBV5-1 to TRBJ2-3, with D maybe TRBD1 (6 bases). CDR3 length equals 15 residues. With 4 bases removed from V and 3 bases from J, the gap between germline ends came to 15 bases. Germline CDR1 and CDR2: SGHRS and YFSETQ.

V and J are TRBV29-1 and TRBJ2-2, with no clear D. Germline CDR1 reads SQVTM; CDR2 reads ANQGSEA. With 6 bases removed from V and 3 bases from J, the gap between germline ends came to 14 bases. CDR3 size: 14 residues. CDR3 nucleotide sequence: TGCAGCGTCATTCGAGACACTCACACCGGGGAGCTGTTTTTT. Translating it yields CSVIRDTHTGELFF.

The chain couples TRBV12-5 to TRBJ1-2, with D perhaps matching TRBD1 (6 bases). Germline V gives CDR1 LGHNT, CDR2 FRNRAP. Trimming removed 4 bases at V and 4 bases at J, with 16 bases between. The CDR3 is made up of 15 amino acids. The CDR3 is CASGSPSTGIYGYTF. CDR3 nucleotide sequence: TGTGCTAGTGGTTCGCCCTCGACAGGCATCTATGGCTACACCTTC.

This chain uses TRBV7-2 with TRBJ2-5, with D possibly TRBD2 on 5 matching bases. The J call may be wrong; the DNA end is better matched by TRBJ2-7. The CDR3 is made up of 14 amino acids. Germline lookup yields CDR1 SGHTA and CDR2 FQGNSA. The CDR3 nucleotides read TGTGCCAGCAGCTTAGGAGGGCTCTCCTACGAGCAGTACTTC. Translation gives CASSLGGLSYEQYF.

The genes are TRBV7-2 and TRBJ2-3; 9 nucleotides line up with TRBD2. This CDR3 contains 16 residues. J gave up 3 bases and V 4 bases, and 8 bases lay outside the gene matches. Germline V gene lookup returns CDR1 SGHTA and CDR2 FQGNSA. CDR3 region: CASSYGLARGTDTQYF. In DNA form, the CDR3 reads TGTGCCAGCAGCTATGGACTAGCGAGAGGGACAGATACGCAGTATTTT.